Reported below is one TCR beta chain. Then a second PCR, running about 6 to 12 cycles, was carried out with a sample-barcoded 5' primer and a J-beta primer mix. In TCRdb, the 5' RACE reads were re-called with MiXCR into one record per CDR3 protein. The sample holds about 830,000 distinct CDR3 sequences, around 68% seen once. The data stem from a study of blood T cells in healthy people across ages. Researchers report isolating at least 6 million PBMCs per sample. Germline lookup yields CDR1 SGHAT and CDR2 FQDESV (reference sequence). The length of the CDR3 is 15 residues. Trimming took off 3 bases at V and 1 base at J, with 10 bases between the two ends.

The sequenced material came from blood. The receptor was isolated from a man in his thirties or forties in good health. This chain connects TRBV11-1 to TRBJ2-1, with D perhaps TRBD1 (6 bases). The CDR3 loop is CASSLTTGSYNEQFF. In DNA, the CDR3 is TGTGCCAGCAGCTTGACGACAGGATCCTACAATGAGCAGTTCTTC.